This TCR beta chain emerged from a study of somatic mutations in cytotoxic T cells in rheumatoid arthritis. Turning to the study itself: Blood samples of approximately 32 ml were drawn from patients (in EDTA) right after diagnosis and before any treatment.

Losses at the gene ends were 3 bases for V and 0 bases for J; bases not matched to a gene: 11. Germline V CDR1 and CDR2: LNHDA, SQIVND (reference sequence). This CDR3 has 18 amino acids. The protocol was immunoSEQ multiplex PCR, while the TCRdb copy is restricted to in-frame clones and leaves out a portion. The table records 3,500 to 5,000 clones, approximately 93% of them present only once. This sequence was found in a woman aged 60-75 years with rheumatoid arthritis. The sample taken for sequencing was CD8+ T cells sorted from blood. The chain links TRBV19 to TRBJ1-5, with TRBD1 matching 7 bases. As DNA, the CDR3 is TGTGCCAGTAGTATTCGGGACAGAGCACTAGATAGCAATCAGCCCCAGCATTTT. Translation gives CASSIRDRALDSNQPQHF.